In this sample, the clone carrying this T cell receptor beta chain turned up a few times. Its specificity is not known. Each CDR3 protein gets one entry after TCRdb re-called the reads with MiXCR. The top ten hold roughly 13% of the sample, which has about 920,000 distinct CDR3 sequences, 30% to 40% seen once. This entry belongs to a study of T cell repertoires in cytomegalovirus infection. Overall study context: Recently described HLA-C-restricted plus well-studied HLA-B-restricted CMV epitopes were used. Public TCR beta signature analysis indicated the presence of both CMV infection and matching HLA type.

Per germline, CDR1 SEHNR and CDR2 FQNEAQ (reference sequence). This CDR3 comprises 16 residues. The V and J ends lost 7 bases and 0 bases respectively, with 15 bases between them. Overall study findings and caveats: Using cumulative public TCR beta family frequency, the authors identified those who carried CMV together with the relevant HLA.

The TCR sequence derives from a human donor in good health (CMV status not recorded). Some clones in this sample may be carry-over from other donors' samples. Sequenced material: cultured CD8+ T cells from PBMCs, taken from culture after CMV antigen stimulation. The rearrangement links TRBV7-9 to TRBJ2-2, with TRBD1 as a possible D gene (5 bases). The CDR3 is CASTPPGAANTGELFF. In DNA, the CDR3 is TGTGCCAGCACCCCTCCTGGGGCCGCGAACACCGGGGAGCTGTTTTTT.